The source of this TCR beta chain is a study of Ad26.COV2.S vaccination and SARS-CoV-2 variants. Overall study context: Among those in the COV1001 Ad26.COV2.S trial arm was the donor.

Documented treatment: some 20 received Ad26.COV2.S at low or high dose, single or two shots; roughly 5 received placebo; per-sample allocation not given. All samples were drawn on day 63, counting from the first vaccine or placebo injection. An Ad26 vector expressing Wuhan-strain SARS-CoV-2 spike constituted the vaccine. Some clones are missing from TCRdb's copy, which holds only in-frame ones; the method was immunoSEQ multiplex PCR. The data show some 520,000 clones, with 70% to 90% seen just once and roughly 13% held by the top ten. CDR1 and CDR2 from the germline V gene are SGHDT and YYEEEE. J gave up 5 bases and V 4 bases, and 8 bases lay outside the gene matches. There are 15 residues in the CDR3.

The chain has TRBV5-6 and TRBJ1-4; 7 bases line up with TRBD1. The receptor was isolated from a person between 18 and 59 years old who received the Ad26.COV2.S COVID-19 vaccine or a placebo. This material consisted of peripheral blood, taken in a trial of Ad26.COV2.S vaccine versus placebo. CDR3 DNA sequence: TGTGCCAGCAGCCGGACAGGCGGTACCAATGAAAAACTGTTTTTT. Its protein product is CASSRTGGTNEKLFF.